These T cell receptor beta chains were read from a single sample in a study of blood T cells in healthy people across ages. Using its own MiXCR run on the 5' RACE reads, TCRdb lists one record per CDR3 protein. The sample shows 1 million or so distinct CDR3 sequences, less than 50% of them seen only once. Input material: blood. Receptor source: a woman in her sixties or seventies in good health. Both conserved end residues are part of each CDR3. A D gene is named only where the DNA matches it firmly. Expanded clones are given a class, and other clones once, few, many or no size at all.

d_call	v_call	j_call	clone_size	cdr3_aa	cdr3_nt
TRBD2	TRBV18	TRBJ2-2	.	CASSRLADTGELFF	TGTGCCAGCTCACGACTAGCGGACACCGGGGAGCTGTTTTTT
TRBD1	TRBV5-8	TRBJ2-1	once	CASSPRDRSNNEQFF	TGTGCCAGCTCTCCGCGGGACAGGAGTAACAATGAGCAGTTCTTC
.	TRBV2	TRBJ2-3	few	CASSEQGPGTDTQYF	TGTGCCAGCAGTGAACAGGGGCCGGGGACAGATACGCAGTATTTT
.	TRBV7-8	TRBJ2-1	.	CVSSPRGRGNNEQFF	TGTGTCAGCAGCCCGAGAGGGCGGGGAAACAATGAGCAGTTCTTC
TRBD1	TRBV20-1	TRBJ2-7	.	CSGARDSFYEQYF	TGCAGTGGAGCCCGGGACAGCTTCTACGAGCAGTACTTC
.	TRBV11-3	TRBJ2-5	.	CASSPGGLHNEQYF	TGTGCCAGCAGCCCGGGGGGCCTGCACAATGAGCAGTACTTC
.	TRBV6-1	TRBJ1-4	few	CASSAPVASNEKLFF	TGTGCCAGCAGTGCCCCTGTCGCGTCTAATGAAAAACTGTTTTTT
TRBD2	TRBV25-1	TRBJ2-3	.	CASSEFEAGGTDTQYF	TGTGCCAGCAGTGAATTTGAAGCGGGGGGCACAGATACGCAGTATTTT
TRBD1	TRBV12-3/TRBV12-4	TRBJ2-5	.	CASSLGLGTVVQYF	TGTGCCAGCAGTTTAGGGCTAGGGACAGTGGTCCAGTACTTC
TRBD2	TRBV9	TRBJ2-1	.	CASSISGNSYNEQFF	TGTGCCAGCAGCATTAGCGGGAACTCCTACAATGAGCAGTTCTTC
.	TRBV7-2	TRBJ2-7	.	CASSLGPTGIYEQYF	TGTGCCAGCAGCTTAGGGCCGACAGGAATTTACGAGCAGTACTTC
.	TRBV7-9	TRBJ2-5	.	CASSLRQGSMETQYF	TGTGCCAGCAGCTTAAGGCAGGGTAGTATGGAGACCCAGTACTTC
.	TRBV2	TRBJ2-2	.	CASREDSGVTGELFF	TGTGCCAGCAGGGAGGACTCAGGCGTGACCGGGGAGCTGTTTTTT
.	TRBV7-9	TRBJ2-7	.	CANRLQGGYEQYF	TGTGCCAACAGACTACAGGGCGGGTACGAGCAGTACTTC
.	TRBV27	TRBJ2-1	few	CASSSLYEQFF	TGTGCCAGCAGTTCCTTATATGAGCAGTTCTTC
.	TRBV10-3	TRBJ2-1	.	CAISSSEQFF	TGTGCCATAAGTAGTAGCGAGCAGTTCTTC
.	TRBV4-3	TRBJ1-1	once	CASSTLGEGRTEAFF	TGCGCCAGCAGCACCTTAGGGGAGGGCCGGACTGAAGCTTTCTTT